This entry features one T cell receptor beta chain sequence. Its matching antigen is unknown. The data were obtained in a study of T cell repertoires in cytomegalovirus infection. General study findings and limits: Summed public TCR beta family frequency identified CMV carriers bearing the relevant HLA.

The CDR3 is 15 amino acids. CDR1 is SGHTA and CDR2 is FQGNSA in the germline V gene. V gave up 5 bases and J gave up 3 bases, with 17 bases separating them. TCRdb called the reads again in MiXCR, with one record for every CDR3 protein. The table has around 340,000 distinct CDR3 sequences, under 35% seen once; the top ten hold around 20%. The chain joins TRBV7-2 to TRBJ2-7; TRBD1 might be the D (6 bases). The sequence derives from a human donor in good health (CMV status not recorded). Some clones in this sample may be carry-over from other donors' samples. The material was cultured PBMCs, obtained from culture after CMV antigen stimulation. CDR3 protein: CASSPEPTGGYEQYF. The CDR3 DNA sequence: TGTGCCAGCAGCCCAGAGCCGACAGGAGGCTACGAGCAGTACTTC.